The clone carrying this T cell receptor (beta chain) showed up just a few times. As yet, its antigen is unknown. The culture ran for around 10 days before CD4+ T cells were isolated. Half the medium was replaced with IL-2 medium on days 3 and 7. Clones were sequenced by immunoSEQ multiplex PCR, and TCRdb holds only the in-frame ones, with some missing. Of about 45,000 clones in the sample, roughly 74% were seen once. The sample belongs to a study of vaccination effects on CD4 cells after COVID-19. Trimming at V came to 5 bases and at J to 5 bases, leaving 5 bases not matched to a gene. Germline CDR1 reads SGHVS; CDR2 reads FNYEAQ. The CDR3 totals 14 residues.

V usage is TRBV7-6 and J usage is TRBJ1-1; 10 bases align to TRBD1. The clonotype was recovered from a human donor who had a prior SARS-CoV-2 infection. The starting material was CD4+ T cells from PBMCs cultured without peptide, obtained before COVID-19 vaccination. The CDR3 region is CASSPRDRGTEAFF. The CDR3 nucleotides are TGTGCCAGCAGCCCCCGGGACAGGGGTACTGAAGCTTTCTTT.